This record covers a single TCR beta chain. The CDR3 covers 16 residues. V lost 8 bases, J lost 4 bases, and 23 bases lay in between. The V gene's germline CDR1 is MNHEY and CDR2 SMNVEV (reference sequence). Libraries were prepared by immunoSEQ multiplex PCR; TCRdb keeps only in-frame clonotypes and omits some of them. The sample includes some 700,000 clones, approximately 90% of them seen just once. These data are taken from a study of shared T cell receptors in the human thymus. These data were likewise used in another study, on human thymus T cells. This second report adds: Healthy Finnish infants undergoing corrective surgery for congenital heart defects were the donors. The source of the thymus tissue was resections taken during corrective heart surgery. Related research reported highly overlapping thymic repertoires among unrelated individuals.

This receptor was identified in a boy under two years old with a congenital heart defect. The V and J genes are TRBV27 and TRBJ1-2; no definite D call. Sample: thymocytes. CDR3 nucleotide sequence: TGTGCCAGCTGCTGCGGGAGCCTCCTGCCCGGCTATGGCTACACCTTC. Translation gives CASCCGSLLPGYGYTF.